The 16 T cell receptor beta chains presented below share a single source sample, sequenced in a study of blood T cell repertoires in COVID-19. Profiling relied on immunoSEQ multiplex PCR, and the TCRdb table lists in-frame clones only, not all of them. The sample holds 300,000 to 400,000 clones, roughly nine tenths seen once. The specimen was PBMCs or T cells enriched from blood (not recorded which). Receptors originate from a man aged 55 to 70 who had recovered from COVID-19.

The rearrangement links TRBV7-3 to TRBJ2-1; TRBD2 aligns across 7 bases. Germline values: CDR1 SGHTA, CDR2 FQGTGA. V was clipped by 5 bases and J by 3 bases; unmatched bases: 13. This CDR3 contains 17 residues. This CDR3 is CASSRGGVRTSYNEQFF. The CDR3 coding sequence is TGTGCCAGCAGCCGCGGAGGGGTAAGGACTAGCTACAATGAGCAGTTCTTC.

V usage is TRBV7-2 and J usage is TRBJ2-2, with 7 bases matching TRBD1. V trimming: 8 bases; J trimming: 1 base; junction bases outside the gene matches: 7. The CDR3 runs 15 residues. Germline CDR1 reads SGHTA; CDR2 reads FQGNSA. CDR3 nucleotides: TGTGCCAGCGCGCAAGGGACAGTGAACACCGGGGAGCTGTTTTTT. Protein product: CASAQGTVNTGELFF.

The chain combines TRBV19 with TRBJ2-7; D remains ambiguous. The CDR3 has 14 amino acids. The V gene's germline CDR1 is LNHDA and CDR2 SQIVND (reference sequence). Trimming pared 1 base from V and 2 bases from J, leaving 9 bases between. In DNA form, the CDR3 reads TGTGCCAGTAGTATAGTTGTCCTAACCTACGAGCAGTACTTC. This sequence encodes CASSIVVLTYEQYF. Based on the CDR3 plus reference TRBV19 and TRBJ2-7, the full variable domain is DGGITQSPKYLFRKEGQNVTLSCEQNLNHDAMYWYRQDPGQGLRLIYYSQIVNDFQKGDIAEGYSVSREKKESFPLTVTSAQKNPTAFYLCASSIVVLTYEQYFGPGTRLTVT.

V is TRBV19 and J is TRBJ2-5; 11 bases line up with TRBD1. Germline values: CDR1 LNHDA, CDR2 SQIVND (reference sequence). The V gene end was trimmed by 5 bases and the J gene end by 5 bases; junction bases not matched to a gene: 7. The CDR3 runs 15 residues. The CDR3 DNA sequence: TGTGCCAGTAGTTACGGGACAGGGGGAGGCGAGACCCAGTACTTC. As protein: CASSYGTGGGETQYF.

The CDR3 nucleotides read TGTGCCAGCCGACCGCAGGCAGATCATGGCGAGCAGTACTTC. Its translation is CASRPQADHGEQYF. This sequence joins TRBV18 and TRBJ2-7; the D is unclear. CDR3 length equals 14 residues. Trimming left V 8 bases short and J 6 bases short, with 20 bases between. The germline V gene has CDR1 KGHSH and CDR2 LQKENI.

This clone was seen a single time. The chain couples TRBV30 to TRBJ2-7; 7 bases map to TRBD2. CDR1 is GTSNPN and CDR2 is SVGIG in the germline V gene (reference sequence). The CDR3 runs 15 residues. V dropped 0 bases and J dropped 7; count of bases not matched to a gene: 12. CDR3 sequence: CAWSVPTSVNREQYF. In nucleotides, the CDR3 is TGTGCCTGGAGTGTACCAACTAGCGTTAATCGGGAGCAGTACTTC.

There are a few counts of this clone. The chain couples TRBV10-3 to TRBJ2-1; 15 bases align to TRBD2. V trimming: 4 bases; J trimming: 3 bases; junction bases outside the gene matches: 4. Germline V lookup: CDR1 ENHRY, CDR2 SYGVKD. This CDR3 is built from 17 residues. As DNA, the CDR3 is TGTGCCATCAGTGGGACTAGCGGGAGGGTCGGCTACAATGAGCAGTTCTTC. Amino acids: CAISGTSGRVGYNEQFF.

The V and J genes are TRBV9 and TRBJ2-1; 10 positions match TRBD2. Unmatched junction bases numbered 7, after V lost 0 bases and J lost 7 bases. Germline V CDR1 and CDR2: SGDLS, YYNGEE. The CDR3 loop spans 16 amino acids. Written as DNA, the CDR3 is TGTGCCAGCAGCGTAGCTCTAGCGGGAGTTAAGAATGAGCAGTTCTTC. Translation: CASSVALAGVKNEQFF.

CDR3 protein: CASSPAQGKKFF. DNA for the CDR3: TGTGCCAGCTCACCGGCCCAGGGGAAAAAGTTCTTC. J is TRBJ2-1 and V is TRBV18; TRBD1 might be the D (6 bases). The germline gives CDR1 KGHSH, CDR2 LQKENI. This CDR3 is 12 amino acids long. Trimming took 3 bases from V and 14 from J, leaving 14 bases between them. Full variable domain (remainder filled in from reference TRBV18 and TRBJ2-1): NAGVMQNPRHLVRRRGQEARLRCSPMKGHSHVYWYRQLPEEGLKFMVYLQKENIIDESGMPKERFSAEFPKEGPSILRIQQVVRGDSAAYFCASSPAQGKKFFGPGTRLTVL.

This clone was seen just once. The rearrangement links TRBV30 to TRBJ1-3, with D hard to call. In germline, CDR1 is GTSNPN, CDR2 SVGIG (reference sequence). The CDR3 is 15 amino acids. V was cut by 0 bases and J by 0 bases, with 9 bases left in between. CDR3 DNA: TGTGCCTGGAGTGTAACGGAGAGCTCTGGAAACACCATATATTTT. Its protein product is CAWSVTESSGNTIYF.

V usage is TRBV19 and J usage is TRBJ1-4; no reliable D call. Germline lookup yields CDR1 LNHDA and CDR2 SQIVND (reference sequence). V lost 7 bases to trimming and J lost 0 bases, with 15 bases between them. The CDR3 totals 16 residues. This CDR3 is CASTAVSTATNEKLFF. DNA of the CDR3: TGTGCCAGTACCGCGGTTTCCACCGCAACTAATGAAAAACTGTTTTTT.

The rearrangement joins TRBV6-5 to TRBJ1-3; D is ambiguous. The CDR3 spans 14 residues. V was clipped by 2 bases and J by 8 bases, with 13 bases between them. CDR1 and CDR2 from the germline V gene are MNHEY and SVGAGI. This CDR3 reads CASSYRTRGDTIYF. The CDR3 nucleotides are TGTGCCAGCAGTTACCGGACCCGGGGAGACACCATATATTTT.

This chain joins TRBV6-5 and TRBJ2-2, with D possibly matching TRBD2 (5 bases). With 6 bases removed from V and 2 bases from J, the gap between germline ends came to 10 bases. CDR3 size: 14 residues. CDR1 MNHEY and CDR2 SVGAGI come from the germline V gene. In nucleotides, the CDR3 is TGTGCCAGCAGGAGGGTCTTTAACACCGGGGAGCTGTTTTTT. This codes for CASRRVFNTGELFF.

For this clone: Other nucleotide sequences from this sample produce the same CDR3. The chain recombines TRBV5-1 with TRBJ2-7, with 7 bases matching TRBD1. CDR3 length: 14 residues. Germline values: CDR1 SGHRS, CDR2 YFSETQ. J lost 0 bases, V lost 2 bases, and 2 bases had no gene match. CDR3 DNA sequence: TGCGCCAGCAGCTTACAGGGGCCCTCCTACGAGCAGTACTTC. This gives the protein CASSLQGPSYEQYF.

This clone occurred once. This sequence joins TRBV5-8 and TRBJ2-2; tentative D call: TRBD2 (5 bases). The CDR3 totals 16 residues. Germline assignment: CDR1 SGHTS and CDR2 YDEGEE. V lost 1 base and J lost 0, with 10 bases in between. CDR3 coding DNA: TGTGCCAGCAGCTTGCGCGGGTACGCGAACACCGGGGAGCTGTTTTTT. Protein product: CASSLRGYANTGELFF.

The rearrangement uses TRBV7-3 and TRBJ2-2; TRBD2 matches at 7 bases. The V gene's germline CDR1 is SGHTA and CDR2 FQGTGA. The junction had 6 bases not matched to a gene; V was cut back by 5 bases and J by 0 bases. This CDR3 comprises 16 residues. The CDR3: CASSRGLGANTGELFF. CDR3 DNA: TGTGCCAGCAGCCGAGGACTAGGAGCGAACACCGGGGAGCTGTTTTTT.